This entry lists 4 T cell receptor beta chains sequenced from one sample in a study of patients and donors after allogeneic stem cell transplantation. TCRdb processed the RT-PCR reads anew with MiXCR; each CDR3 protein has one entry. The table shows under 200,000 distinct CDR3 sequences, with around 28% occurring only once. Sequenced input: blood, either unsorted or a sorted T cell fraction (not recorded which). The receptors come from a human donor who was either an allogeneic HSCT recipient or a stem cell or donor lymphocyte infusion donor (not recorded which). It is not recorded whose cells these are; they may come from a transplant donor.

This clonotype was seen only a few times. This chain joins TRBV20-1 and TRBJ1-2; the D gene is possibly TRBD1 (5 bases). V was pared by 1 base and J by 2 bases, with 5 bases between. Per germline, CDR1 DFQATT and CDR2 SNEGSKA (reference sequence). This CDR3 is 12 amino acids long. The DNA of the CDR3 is TGCAGTGCTAGAGGGGGGAACTATGGCTACACCTTC. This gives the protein CSARGGNYGYTF.

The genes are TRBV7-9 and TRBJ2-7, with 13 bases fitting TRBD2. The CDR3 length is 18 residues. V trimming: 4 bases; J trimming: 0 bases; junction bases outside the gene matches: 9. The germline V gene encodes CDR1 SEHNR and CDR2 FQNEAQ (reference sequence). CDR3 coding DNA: TGTGCCAGCAGCTACAAGGTGGGACTAGCGGGAAGCTCCTACGAGCAGTACTTC. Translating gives CASSYKVGLAGSSYEQYF.

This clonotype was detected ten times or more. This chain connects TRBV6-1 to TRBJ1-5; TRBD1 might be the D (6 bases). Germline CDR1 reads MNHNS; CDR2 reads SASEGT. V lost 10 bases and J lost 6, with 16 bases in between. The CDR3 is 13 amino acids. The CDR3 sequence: CATLRGQGQPQHF. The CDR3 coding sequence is TGTGCCACTCTACGGGGGCAAGGTCAGCCCCAGCATTTT.

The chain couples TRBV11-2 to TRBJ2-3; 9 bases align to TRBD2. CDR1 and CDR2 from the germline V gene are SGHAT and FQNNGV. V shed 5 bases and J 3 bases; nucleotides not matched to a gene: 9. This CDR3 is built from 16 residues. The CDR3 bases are TGTGCCAGCAGCCCACCTACTAGCGGGCCTACAGATACGCAGTATTTT. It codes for CASSPPTSGPTDTQYF. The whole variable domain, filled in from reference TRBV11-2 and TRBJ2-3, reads EAGVAQSPRYKIIEKRQSVAFWCNPISGHATLYWYQQILGQGPKLLIQFQNNGVVDDSQLPKDRFSAERLKGVDSTLKIQPAKLEDSAVYLCASSPPTSGPTDTQYFGPGTRLTVL.